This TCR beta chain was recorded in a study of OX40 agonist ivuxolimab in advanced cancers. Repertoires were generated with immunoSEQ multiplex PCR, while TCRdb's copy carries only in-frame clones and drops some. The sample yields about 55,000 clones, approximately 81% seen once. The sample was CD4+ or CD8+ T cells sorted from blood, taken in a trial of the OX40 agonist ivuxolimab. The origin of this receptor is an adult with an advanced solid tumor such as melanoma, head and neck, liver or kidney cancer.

This CDR3 reads CASSYPGSEAFF. The CDR3 DNA reads TGTGCCAGCAGTTACCCCGGTTCTGAAGCTTTCTTT. This chain uses TRBV6-5 with TRBJ1-1; no clear D gene. This CDR3 comprises 12 residues. V lost 2 bases, J lost 6 bases, and 7 bases lay in between. CDR1 and CDR2 from the germline V gene are MNHEY and SVGAGI.